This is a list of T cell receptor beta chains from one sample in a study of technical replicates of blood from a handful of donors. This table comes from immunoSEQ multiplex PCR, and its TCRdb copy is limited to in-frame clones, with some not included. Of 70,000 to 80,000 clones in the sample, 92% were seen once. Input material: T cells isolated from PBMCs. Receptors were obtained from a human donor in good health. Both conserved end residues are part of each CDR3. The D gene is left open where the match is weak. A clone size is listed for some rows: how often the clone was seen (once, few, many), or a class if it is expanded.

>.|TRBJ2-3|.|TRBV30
CAWSVLGSTQYF
TGTGCCTGGAGTGTACTGGGGAGTACGCAGTATTTT
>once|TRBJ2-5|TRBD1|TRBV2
CASEGTGGWETQYF
TGTGCCAGCGAGGGGACAGGGGGTTGGGAGACCCAGTACTTC
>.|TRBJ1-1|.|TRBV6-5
CASSHPGVSTEAFF
TGTGCCAGCAGCCACCCTGGAGTGAGCACTGAAGCTTTCTTT
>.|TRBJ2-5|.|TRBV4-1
CASSQADSYVRTQYF
TGCGCCAGCAGCCAGGCCGACAGCTACGTCCGGACCCAGTACTTC
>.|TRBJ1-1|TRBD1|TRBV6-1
CASSLDDRDTEAFF
TGTGCCAGCAGCCTTGATGACAGGGACACTGAAGCTTTCTTT
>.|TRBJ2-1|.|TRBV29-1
CSVERADFDEQFF
TGCAGCGTTGAGCGGGCGGATTTCGATGAGCAGTTCTTC
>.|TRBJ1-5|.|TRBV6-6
CASWIGQPSNQPQHF
TGTGCCAGCTGGATAGGACAGCCAAGCAATCAGCCCCAGCATTTT
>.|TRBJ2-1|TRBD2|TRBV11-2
CASSLIAGAPYNEQFF
TGTGCCAGCAGCCTAATAGCGGGAGCACCCTACAATGAGCAGTTCTTC
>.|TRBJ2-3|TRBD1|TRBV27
CASSWTGAGIDTQYF
TGTGCCAGCAGTTGGACAGGGGCCGGGATAGATACGCAGTATTTT
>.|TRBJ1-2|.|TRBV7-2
CASSLEQRGGYTF
TGTGCCAGCAGCTTAGAACAGCGGGGTGGCTACACCTTC
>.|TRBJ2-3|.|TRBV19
CASSQAPSADTQYF
TGTGCCAGTAGCCAAGCCCCTAGCGCAGATACGCAGTATTTT
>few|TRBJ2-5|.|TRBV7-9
CASSLVGTSQGETQYF
TGTGCCAGCAGCTTAGTAGGGACTTCTCAGGGAGAGACCCAGTACTTC
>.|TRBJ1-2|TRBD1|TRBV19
CASSWDSGYTF
TGTGCCAGTAGTTGGGACAGCGGTTACACCTTC
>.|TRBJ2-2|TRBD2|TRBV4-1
CASSHAGTRGTTGELFF
TGCGCCAGCAGCCACGCCGGGACTAGAGGAACCACCGGGGAGCTGTTTTTT
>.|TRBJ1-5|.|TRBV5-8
CASSSEAPMSFSNQPQHF
TGTGCCAGCAGCTCAGAGGCCCCGATGTCTTTTAGCAATCAGCCCCAGCATTTT
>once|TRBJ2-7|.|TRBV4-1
CASSFQGYEQYF
TGCGCCAGCAGCTTCCAGGGCTACGAGCAGTACTTC
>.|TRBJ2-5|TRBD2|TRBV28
CASSLRGRGWETQYF
TGTGCCAGCAGTTTACGCGGGAGAGGGTGGGAGACCCAGTACTTC
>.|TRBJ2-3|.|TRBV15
CATNQGIGTDTQYF
TGTGCCACGAACCAGGGGATTGGGACAGATACGCAGTATTTT
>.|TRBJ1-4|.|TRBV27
CASSLYFITGTNEKLFF
TGTGCCAGCAGTTTATACTTTATAACGGGAACTAATGAAAAACTGTTTTTT
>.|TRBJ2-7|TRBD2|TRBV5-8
CASSLRIGSGRSYEQYF
TGTGCCAGCAGCTTGAGAATAGGGAGCGGGAGATCCTACGAGCAGTACTTC
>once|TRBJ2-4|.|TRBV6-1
CASSEVPGVQYF
TGTGCCAGCAGTGAAGTTCCAGGGGTTCAGTACTTC
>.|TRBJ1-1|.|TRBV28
CASSSYSTEAFF
TGTGCCAGCAGTTCGTATTCCACTGAAGCTTTCTTT
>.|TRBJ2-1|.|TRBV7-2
CASSFLDSSYNEQFF
TGTGCCAGCAGTTTCCTAGACAGCTCCTACAATGAGCAGTTCTTC
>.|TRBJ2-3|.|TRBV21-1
CASSKRPTRDTQYF
TGTGCCAGCAGCAAGCGCCCAACGAGGGATACGCAGTATTTT
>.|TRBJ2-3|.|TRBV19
CASSIDPGWGRATDTQYF
TGTGCCAGTAGTATAGACCCCGGCTGGGGGCGGGCCACAGATACGCAGTATTTT
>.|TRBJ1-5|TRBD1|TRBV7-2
CASSSTGVNQPQHF
TGTGCCAGCAGCTCGACAGGGGTGAATCAGCCCCAGCATTTT
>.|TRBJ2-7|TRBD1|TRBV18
CASSLGTGAYEQYF
TGTGCCAGCTCCCTTGGGACAGGGGCTTACGAGCAGTACTTC
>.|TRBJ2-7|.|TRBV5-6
CASSLGQGGTYEQYF
TGTGCCAGCAGCTTGGGGCAGGGTGGCACCTACGAGCAGTACTTC
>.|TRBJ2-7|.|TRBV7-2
CASSFSSSYEQYF
TGTGCCAGCAGCTTTTCTAGCTCCTACGAGCAGTACTTC
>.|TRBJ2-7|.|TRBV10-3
CAMSSYEQYF
TGTGCCATGAGCTCCTACGAGCAGTACTTC
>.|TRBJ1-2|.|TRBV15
CATSRDSFDRYSGYTF
TGTGCCACCAGCAGAGATTCGTTCGACAGATACTCTGGCTACACCTTC
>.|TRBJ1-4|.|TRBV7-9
CASSTGGGGKLFF
TGTGCCAGCTCTACGGGTGGTGGTGGAAAACTGTTTTTT
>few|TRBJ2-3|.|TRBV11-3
CASSLGLDAQYF
TGTGCCAGCAGCTTAGGACTTGATGCGCAGTATTTT
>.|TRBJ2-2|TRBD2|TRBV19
CASNGRAPGELFF
TGTGCCAGTAACGGGAGGGCCCCCGGGGAGCTGTTTTTT
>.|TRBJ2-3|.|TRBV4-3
CASSQFLLASATDTQYF
TGCGCCAGCAGCCAATTCCTTCTAGCGTCCGCCACAGATACGCAGTATTTT
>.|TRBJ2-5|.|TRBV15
CATSRSGTQETQYF
TGTGCCACCAGCAGATCAGGTACTCAAGAGACCCAGTACTTC
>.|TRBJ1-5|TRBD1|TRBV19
CASSSRDRYDQPQHF
TGTGCCAGTAGTTCCCGGGACAGGTACGATCAGCCCCAGCATTTT
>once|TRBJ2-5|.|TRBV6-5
CASRTQGPETQYF
TGTGCCAGCAGAACCCAGGGTCCAGAGACCCAGTACTTC
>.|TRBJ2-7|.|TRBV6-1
CASSEAREVNEQYF
TGTGCCAGCAGTGAAGCGAGGGAAGTCAACGAGCAGTACTTC
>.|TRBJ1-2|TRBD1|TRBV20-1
CSARQGYGYTF
TGCAGTGCAAGACAGGGCTATGGCTACACCTTC
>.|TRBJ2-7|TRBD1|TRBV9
CASSPGTDSYEQYF
TGTGCCAGCTCCCCCGGGACAGACTCCTACGAGCAGTACTTC
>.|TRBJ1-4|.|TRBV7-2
CASSARVTNEKLFF
TGTGCCAGCAGCGCGAGGGTGACTAATGAAAAACTGTTTTTT
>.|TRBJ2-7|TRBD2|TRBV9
CASSRTSGTDEQYF
TGTGCCAGCAGCCGGACTAGCGGGACTGACGAGCAGTACTTC
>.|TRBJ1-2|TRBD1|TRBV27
CASSLSGRGHGYTF
TGTGCCAGCAGTTTATCGGGTAGGGGGCATGGCTACACCTTC
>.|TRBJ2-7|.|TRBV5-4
CASSLVDYTSYEQYF
TGTGCCAGCAGCTTGGTAGACTACACGTCCTACGAGCAGTACTTC
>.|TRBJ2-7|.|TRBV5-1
CASTTSPSYEQYF
TGCGCCAGCACAACTAGCCCCTCCTACGAGCAGTACTTC
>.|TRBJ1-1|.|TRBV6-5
CASSYSSGGGTEAFF
TGTGCCAGCAGTTACTCGAGTGGGGGCGGCACTGAAGCTTTCTTT
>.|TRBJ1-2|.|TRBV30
CAWSGEALNYGYTF
TGTGCCTGGAGTGGAGAGGCCCTTAACTATGGCTACACCTTC
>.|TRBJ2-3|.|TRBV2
CASSLRQDSLDGQYF
TGTGCCAGCTCACTACGGCAGGACAGCCTAGATGGGCAGTATTTT
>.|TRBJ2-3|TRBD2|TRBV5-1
CASSWSGTSGFTDTQYF
TGCGCCAGCAGCTGGTCCGGGACTAGCGGATTCACAGATACGCAGTATTTT
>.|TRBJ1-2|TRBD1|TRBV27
CASSLERTGWPNGYTF
TGTGCCAGCAGTCTGGAGAGGACAGGGTGGCCGAATGGCTACACCTTC
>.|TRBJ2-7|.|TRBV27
CASSLGTYLDEQYF
TGTGCCAGCAGTTTAGGGACATATTTGGACGAGCAGTACTTC
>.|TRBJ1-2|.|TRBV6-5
CASSTGNVYGYTF
TGTGCCAGCAGCACCGGGAACGTCTATGGCTACACCTTC